The sequence of this T cell receptor (beta chain) was determined in a study of cytomegalovirus exposure and HLA in healthy donors. Whole-study findings and limits: CMV antigen specificity of three CMV-associated chains was confirmed in vitro. The listing of approximately 160 TCR beta chains classed them as cytomegalovirus-associated.

The PCR ran on 60 Vbeta and 13 Jbeta primers. Data came from immunoSEQ multiplex PCR; TCRdb stores just in-frame clones and leaves some out. Counted here are 90,000 to 100,000 clones, 76% occurring once; the ten biggest clones make up around 20%. The germline V gene has CDR1 MNHEY and CDR2 SVGAGI. The CDR3 has 13 residues. Trimming pared 6 bases from V and 4 bases from J, leaving 12 bases between. As concerns this clone: Its antigen is not known.

This receptor was taken from a woman between 55 and 75 years old in good health and CMV-seropositive. This chain connects TRBV6-5 to TRBJ1-1; a possible D gene is TRBD1 (5 bases). What was sequenced was PBMCs. CDR3 residues: CASRVGGGTEAFF. DNA of the CDR3: TGTGCCAGCAGAGTCGGGGGGGGCACTGAAGCTTTCTTT.